Following are 32 T cell receptor beta chains from one sample sequenced in a study of Ad26.COV2.S vaccination and SARS-CoV-2 variants. Produced via immunoSEQ multiplex PCR; TCRdb's table is partial and in-frame only. The sample yields some 180,000 clones, approximately 90% seen once. Sequenced material: peripheral blood, taken after recovery from COVID-19. These receptors came from a human donor who had recovered from COVID-19.

This clone was picked up a small number of times. The V gene is TRBV2, the J gene TRBJ2-7; weak D call: TRBD2 (6 bases). V was shortened by 7 bases and J by 5 bases, with 18 bases between the two germline ends. Germline lookup yields CDR1 SNHLY and CDR2 FYNNEI. The CDR3 contains 14 residues. CDR3 coding DNA: TGTGCCAGCACAGGAGGCGGGGTAGTCAACGAGCAGTACTTC. Translated, it gives CASTGGGVVNEQYF.

The V and J genes are TRBV2 and TRBJ1-4; D possibly corresponds to TRBD1 (5 bases). Germline-derived CDR1 and CDR2 are SNHLY and FYNNEI. V gave up 6 bases and J gave up 5 bases, with 13 bases separating them. This CDR3 is 14 amino acids long. The CDR3 protein is CASSFPGQNEKLFF. CDR3 DNA sequence: TGTGCCAGCAGCTTTCCAGGGCAGAATGAAAAACTGTTTTTT.

This clone has only a few counts. The rearrangement uses TRBV29-1 and TRBJ2-3, with a possible D match to TRBD1 (5 bases). CDR3 size: 12 residues. V was cut by 4 bases and J by 3 bases, with 8 bases left in between. Germline-derived CDR1 and CDR2 are SQVTM and ANQGSEA. CDR3 protein: CSVGPGTDTQYF. The CDR3 nucleotides read TGCAGCGTTGGCCCAGGGACAGATACGCAGTATTTT.

J is TRBJ2-2 and V is TRBV19; a possible D gene is TRBD2 (6 bases). Trimming left V 5 bases short and J 5 bases short, with 15 bases between. Looked up from germline, CDR1 is LNHDA and CDR2 is SQIVND (reference sequence). The CDR3 covers 15 residues. CDR3 DNA sequence: TGTGCCAGTAGTCCCTCCGGGGGACGGACCGGGGAGCTGTTTTTT. It yields the protein CASSPSGGRTGELFF.

The chain combines TRBV20-1 with TRBJ1-2; D not resolved. Germline V CDR1 and CDR2: DFQATT, SNEGSKA (reference sequence). Trimming cost V 3 bases and J 3 bases, with 11 bases left between them. The CDR3 has 13 residues. The CDR3 loop is CSASDKADYGYTF. CDR3 coding DNA: TGCAGTGCTAGTGATAAGGCGGACTATGGCTACACCTTC.

This sequence joins TRBV7-9 and TRBJ1-2; D gene ambiguous. CDR1 is SEHNR, CDR2 FQNEAQ, per germline (reference sequence). This CDR3 spans 12 amino acids. Trimming cost V 4 bases and J 4 bases, with 7 bases left between them. CDR3 nucleotides: TGTGCCAGCAGCTCTGTCTCCTATGGCTACACCTTC. It translates to CASSSVSYGYTF.

The chain couples TRBV27 to TRBJ1-6, with D hard to call. The germline gives CDR1 MNHEY, CDR2 SMNVEV (reference sequence). The CDR3 length is 12 residues. Trimming pared 5 bases from V and 8 bases from J, leaving 7 bases between. DNA of the CDR3: TGTGCCAGCAGTGGTAGGGATTCACCCCTCCACTTT. This encodes CASSGRDSPLHF.

This clone was picked up one time. The rearrangement links TRBV21-1 to TRBJ1-1. TRBV21-1 is a pseudogene locus. The CDR3 has 15 residues. The CDR3 is CASSKEGGVVTEAFF. CDR3 in DNA: TGTGCCAGCAGCAAAGAGGGGGGGGTCGTAACTGAAGCTTTCTTT.

CDR3 bases: TGTGCCAGCAGCCCCACGACAGGGGTCGAGCAGTACTTC. Its translation: CASSPTTGVEQYF. The chain uses TRBV7-8 and TRBJ2-7, with 8 bases identical to TRBD1. V gave up 5 bases and J gave up 6 bases; unmatched junction bases: 6. Germline V lookup: CDR1 SGHVS, CDR2 FQNEAQ. The CDR3 extends over 13 amino acids.

The rearrangement links TRBV5-6 to TRBJ2-2, with a tentative D call TRBD1 (5 bases). CDR3 length: 16 amino acids. Germline V gives CDR1 SGHDT, CDR2 YYEEEE. V was trimmed by 5 bases and J by 1 base, leaving 15 bases between them. Here the CDR3 reads CASSHGRQGNTGELFF. The CDR3 region has the DNA TGTGCCAGCAGTCACGGGCGGCAGGGGAACACCGGGGAGCTGTTTTTT.

This clone turned up a few times. The rearrangement uses TRBV11-2 and TRBJ1-1; D call uncertain. The CDR3 has 16 residues. Trimming took 3 bases from V and 4 from J, leaving 18 bases between them. CDR1 and CDR2 (germline): SGHAT, FQNNGV. This CDR3 reads CASSFSPTLAGTEAFF. The CDR3 coding sequence is TGTGCCAGCAGCTTCTCTCCGACGCTGGCGGGCACTGAAGCTTTCTTT.

V and J are TRBV29-1 and TRBJ2-7, with D perhaps TRBD2 (5 bases). This CDR3 has 13 residues. Germline loops: CDR1 SQVTM, CDR2 ANQGSEA. V was trimmed by 4 bases and J by 6 bases, leaving 16 bases between them. CDR3 amino acids: CSVGQMREGEQYF. CDR3 bases: TGCAGCGTTGGGCAAATGAGGGAAGGCGAGCAGTACTTC.

The chain recombines TRBV7-9 with TRBJ1-2; D uncertain. The ends were cut back, 5 bases at V and 8 bases at J, with 12 bases in the middle. CDR1 and CDR2 from the germline V gene are SEHNR and FQNEAQ (reference sequence). This CDR3 is 12 amino acids long. The CDR3 nucleotides read TGTGCCAGCAGCCTCGACCGACAAGGCTACACCTTC. Amino acid sequence: CASSLDRQGYTF.

The V and J genes are TRBV27 and TRBJ2-2; the D is unclear. Germline loops: CDR1 MNHEY, CDR2 SMNVEV (reference sequence). Trimming cost V 5 bases and J 1 base, with 11 bases left between them. The CDR3 covers 15 residues. Written as DNA, the CDR3 is TGTGCCAGCAGTCTCAATGGCGGGAACACCGGGGAGCTGTTTTTT. Its translation is CASSLNGGNTGELFF.

V usage is TRBV6-5 and J usage is TRBJ1-2; 8 bases are shared with TRBD1. J lost 2 bases, V lost 7 bases, and 9 bases had no gene match. From germline, CDR1 is MNHEY and CDR2 SVGAGI. The CDR3 has 15 residues. DNA for the CDR3: TGTGCCAGCACCTCGGGAGGACAGGGAAACTATGGCTACACCTTC. The encoded protein is CASTSGGQGNYGYTF.

This chain links TRBV6-6 with TRBJ1-2, with TRBD1 matching over 9 bases. CDR1 and CDR2 from the germline V gene are MNHNY and SVGAGI (reference sequence). This CDR3 has 15 residues. V dropped 4 bases and J dropped 8; count of bases not matched to a gene: 11. CDR3 residues: CASSSSGTGSLGYTF. The CDR3 DNA reads as TGTGCCAGCAGTTCCTCCGGGACAGGGAGCTTAGGCTACACCTTC.

The chain combines TRBV6-5 with TRBJ2-2; 7 bases line up with TRBD1. Losses at the gene ends were 4 bases for V and 2 bases for J; bases not matched to a gene: 1. The CDR3 totals 14 residues. Germline lookup yields CDR1 MNHEY and CDR2 SVGAGI. The CDR3 DNA follows: TGTGCCAGCAGTTCAGGGGGTAACACCGGGGAGCTGTTTTTT. Translated: CASSSGGNTGELFF.

The DNA for the CDR3 is TGTGCCAGCAGCATGGCAGGGCATAGCAATCAGCCCCAGCATTTT. Its protein is CASSMAGHSNQPQHF. The chain joins TRBV7-2 to TRBJ1-5, with TRBD1 as a possible D gene (5 bases). Per germline, CDR1 SGHTA and CDR2 FQGNSA. V lost 5 bases and J 0 bases, leaving 11 bases between the germline ends. The CDR3 consists of 15 residues.

The chain links TRBV29-1 to TRBJ2-1; D tentatively fits TRBD1 or TRBD2 (6 bases each). This CDR3 is built from 13 residues. Germline CDR1 is SQVTM and CDR2 is ANQGSEA. V shed 8 bases and J shed 5 bases, with 16 bases lying between them. DNA of the CDR3: TGCAGCCTTTATAGGGGGAGGAACAATGAGCAGTTCTTC. This encodes CSLYRGRNNEQFF.

This rearrangement joins TRBV27 to TRBJ2-3; a possible D gene is TRBD1 (6 bases). The germline V gene has CDR1 MNHEY and CDR2 SMNVEV (reference sequence). This CDR3 contains 15 residues. V was clipped by 3 bases and J by 2 bases, with 12 bases between them. The CDR3 nucleotides read TGTGCCAGCAGTTTCGGACAGAACCCCACAGATACGCAGTATTTT. This gives the protein CASSFGQNPTDTQYF.

The chain employs TRBV4-1 and TRBJ2-1; TRBD2 agrees at 13 bases. The ends lost 2 bases at V and 2 bases at J; junction bases unmatched: 6. Germline assignment: CDR1 MGHRA and CDR2 YSYEKL. This CDR3 has 18 amino acids. The DNA for the CDR3 is TGCGCCAGCAGCCAAAGACTAGCGGGGGGCCGTCCCTACAATGAGCAGTTCTTC. Translated: CASSQRLAGGRPYNEQFF.

This clone was seen only once. The gene calls are TRBV5-3 and TRBJ2-3, with TRBD1 as a possible D gene (5 bases). TRBV5-3 counts as an open reading frame of uncertain function. The CDR3 runs 17 residues. Trimming cost V 0 bases and J 2 bases, with 16 bases left between them. CDR3 bases: TGTGCCAGAAGCTTGGGGGGCATTACTTATTTCACAGATACGCAGTATTTT. It yields the protein CARSLGGITYFTDTQYF.

Here the CDR3 reads CASRMLSGNTEAFF. The CDR3 coding sequence is TGTGCCAGCAGAATGCTAAGTGGGAACACTGAAGCTTTCTTT. The J gene is TRBJ1-1, the V gene TRBV27; D not resolved. Germline assignment: CDR1 MNHEY and CDR2 SMNVEV (reference sequence). With 6 bases removed from V and 1 base from J, the gap between germline ends came to 12 bases. This CDR3 is built from 14 residues.

The rearrangement joins TRBV11-3 to TRBJ2-7; D gene uncertain. Germline V CDR1 and CDR2: SGHNT, YENEEA. CDR3 length: 13 amino acids. Trimming stripped 1 base from V and 7 bases from J, with 11 bases between. DNA for the CDR3: TGTGCCAGCAGCTTAGGTCCAAATCGGGAGCAGTACTTC. This codes for CASSLGPNREQYF. The full variable domain, rest sourced from reference TRBV11-3 and TRBJ2-7, is EAGVVQSPRYKIIEKKQPVAFWCNPISGHNTLYWYLQNLGQGPELLIRYENEEAVDDSQLPKDRFSAERLKGVDSTLKIQPAELGDSAVYLCASSLGPNREQYFGPGTRLTVT.

The gene calls are TRBV18 and TRBJ2-1; D is perhaps TRBD2 (7 bases). Deletions cut 6 bases from V and 7 bases from J, with 22 bases between. Per germline, CDR1 KGHSH and CDR2 LQKENI. The CDR3 runs 16 residues. CDR3 amino acids: CASSPLGGGPFNEQFF. In DNA, the CDR3 is TGTGCCAGCTCGCCCTTAGGGGGAGGGCCCTTTAATGAGCAGTTCTTC.

This sequence joins TRBV9 and TRBJ1-1; maybe TRBD1 (5 bases). The germline V gene has CDR1 SGDLS and CDR2 YYNGEE. The CDR3 has 11 residues. Trimming cost V 9 bases and J 3 bases, with 9 bases left between them. In DNA, the CDR3 is TGTGCCACCGGCAGGGACACTGAAGCTTTCTTT. Protein: CATGRDTEAFF.

This sequence joins TRBV3-1 (or the pseudogene TRBV3-2) and TRBJ1-1; D perhaps matches TRBD1 (5 bases). The CDR3 has 14 amino acids. Deletions cut 2 bases from V and 1 base from J, with 8 bases between. From germline, CDR1 is LGHDT and CDR2 YNNKEL (reference sequence). The CDR3 DNA follows: TGTGCCAGCAGCCAATTGCAGGGGAACACTGAAGCTTTCTTT. This gives the protein CASSQLQGNTEAFF.

The J gene is TRBJ2-5, the V gene TRBV6-4, with TRBD1 as a possible D gene (6 bases). Looked up from germline, CDR1 is MRHNA and CDR2 is SNTAGT. V gave up 2 bases and J gave up 3 bases, with 16 bases separating them. This CDR3 has 16 residues. The CDR3 DNA reads as TGTGCCAGCAGTGACCCGCCGGGACATATAAAAGAGACCCAGTACTTC. This codes for CASSDPPGHIKETQYF.

The chain links TRBV6-2 or TRBV6-3 to TRBJ2-5, with unresolved D. Trimming cost V 6 bases and J 0 bases, with 11 bases left between them. Germline values: CDR1 MNHEY, CDR2 SVGEGT. The CDR3 contains 14 residues. The CDR3 sequence is CASSAPQHQETQYF. The CDR3 bases are TGTGCCAGCAGCGCCCCCCAGCACCAAGAGACCCAGTACTTC.

This clone was seen a handful of times. The gene calls are TRBV5-6 and TRBJ2-7; no definite D call. CDR1 is SGHDT and CDR2 is YYEEEE in the germline V gene. CDR3 length equals 13 residues. Trimming removed 2 bases from V and 0 bases from J, with 6 bases in between. CDR3 region: CASSFDASYEQYF. The CDR3 nucleotides read TGTGCCAGCAGCTTTGACGCCTCCTACGAGCAGTACTTC.

This clone was seen only a few times. The chain couples TRBV7-3 to TRBJ2-2, with no clear D. With 5 bases removed from V and 2 bases from J, the gap between germline ends came to 3 bases. The germline gives CDR1 SGHTA, CDR2 FQGTGA. This CDR3 is 12 amino acids long. CDR3 sequence: CASSHNTGELFF. CDR3 bases: TGTGCCAGCAGCCACAACACCGGGGAGCTGTTTTTT.

This chain connects TRBV19 to TRBJ1-2, with TRBD1 matching over 8 bases. The CDR3 is 15 residues long. V shed 6 bases, J shed 4 bases, and the junction held 10 bases outside the gene matches. Germline V gene data show CDR1 as LNHDA and CDR2 as SQIVND (reference sequence). CDR3 sequence reads: CASSPGTGGSYGYTF. CDR3 sequence (DNA): TGTGCCAGTAGCCCCGGGACAGGTGGATCCTATGGCTACACCTTC.